Following are 21 T cell receptor beta chains from one sample sequenced in a study of T cells in Graves' hyperthyroidism and ophthalmopathy. The investigators amplified TCR beta CDR3 regions from RNA transcripts. With the HTBI primer set, the TCR CDR3 went through a first round of RT-PCR. TCRdb recomputed calls from the multiplex PCR reads with MiXCR, one row per CDR3 protein. The sample carries approximately 600,000 distinct CDR3 sequences, approximately 15% recorded once. Input material: blood. These receptors were taken from a young woman with Graves' ophthalmopathy.

The sample holds many counts of this clonotype. The V call is TRBV15, the J call TRBJ2-7; D perhaps matches TRBD2 (5 bases). The V end lost 0 bases, the J end lost 3 bases, and 15 bases lay between the germline ends. CDR3 length: 16 residues. Germline V gene sequence: CDR1 LNHNV, CDR2 YYDKDF (reference sequence). Here the CDR3 reads CATSRDFSGLNYEQYF. For the CDR3, the DNA is TGTGCCACCAGCAGAGATTTCAGCGGATTAAACTACGAGCAGTACTTC.

V is TRBV9 and J is TRBJ2-7; 14 positions agree with TRBD2. Germline CDR1 reads SGDLS; CDR2 reads YYNGEE. CDR3 size: 17 residues. J was trimmed by 6 bases and V by 4 bases; bases with no gene match: 12. CDR3 protein: CASSLTPGLAGDGEQYF. In nucleotides, the CDR3 is TGTGCCAGCAGCCTTACACCGGGACTAGCGGGAGACGGCGAGCAGTACTTC. Full variable domain (rest looked up from reference TRBV9 and TRBJ2-7): DSGVTQTPKHLITATGQRVTLRCSPRSGDLSVYWYQQSLDQGLQFLIQYYNGEERAKGNILERFSAQQFPDLHSELNLSSLELGDSALYFCASSLTPGLAGDGEQYFGPGTRLTVT.

This clonotype was recorded a few times. This rearrangement joins TRBV7-2 to TRBJ1-5; no reliable D call. CDR1 is SGHTA and CDR2 is FQGNSA in the germline V gene. V was trimmed by 4 bases and J by 1 base, leaving 11 bases between them. The CDR3 sequence is 15 residues long. In DNA form, the CDR3 reads TGTGCCAGCAGCTCCCCCGGGATGAGCAATCAGCCCCAGCATTTT. It translates to CASSSPGMSNQPQHF.

The chain combines TRBV29-1 with TRBJ1-1, with TRBD1 identical over 8 bases. Germline V lookup: CDR1 SQVTM, CDR2 ANQGSEA. V lost 6 bases to trimming and J lost 4 bases; unmatched junction nucleotides: 7. The CDR3 has 13 residues. CDR3 protein: CSVRQGARTEAFF. The CDR3 DNA is TGCAGCGTCCGCCAGGGGGCGCGCACTGAAGCTTTCTTT.

This clonotype showed up just a few times. The chain uses TRBV6-1 and TRBJ2-1, with TRBD2 matching over 14 bases. Germline CDR1 and CDR2: MNHNS and SASEGT. CDR3 size: 19 residues. Trimming removed 5 bases from V and 1 base from J; junction bases left unmatched: 10. The CDR3 coding sequence is TGTGCCAGCAGTTTACGGACTAGCGGGAGGCTAAGGTCCTACAATGAGCAGTTCTTC. It is translated as CASSLRTSGRLRSYNEQFF.

Ten or more counts support this clonotype. This CDR3 is CASSLGDRAHGYTF. In DNA, the CDR3 is TGTGCCAGCAGTTTGGGGGACAGGGCCCATGGCTACACCTTC. The chain has TRBV12-3 or TRBV12-4 and TRBJ1-2; 9 bases align to TRBD1. V gave up 3 bases and J gave up 6 bases; unmatched junction bases: 5. This CDR3 is built from 14 residues.

This clonotype showed up many times. This sequence joins TRBV11-3 and TRBJ2-5, with D hard to call. V gave up 5 bases and J gave up 8 bases, with 12 bases separating them. CDR3 length: 12 amino acids. CDR1 is SGHNT, CDR2 YENEEA, per germline. This CDR3 is CASSASPGTQYF. In nucleotides, the CDR3 is TGTGCCAGCAGCGCGAGCCCAGGAACCCAGTACTTC.

This clonotype has at least ten counts. This chain uses TRBV30 with TRBJ1-2, with D hard to call. In germline, CDR1 is GTSNPN, CDR2 SVGIG (reference sequence). The V and J ends lost 0 bases and 5 bases respectively, with 10 bases between them. CDR3 length: 13 residues. The chain's CDR3 is CAWSVLYYYGYTF. The CDR3 DNA is TGTGCCTGGAGTGTACTATATTATTATGGCTACACCTTC. Filled out from reference TRBV30 and TRBJ1-2, the complete variable domain reads SQTIHQWPATLVQPVGSPLSLECTVEGTSNPNLYWYRQAAGRGLQLLFYSVGIGQISSEVPQNLSASRPQDRQFILSSKKLLLSDSGFYLCAWSVLYYYGYTFGSGTRLTVV.

V is TRBV20-1 and J is TRBJ1-5; D is unclear. V was cut by 2 bases and J by 4 bases, with 15 bases left in between. Germline CDR1 and CDR2: DFQATT and SNEGSKA (reference sequence). The CDR3 covers 15 residues. The CDR3 region is CSARRAGLQNQPQHF. CDR3 DNA: TGCAGTGCTAGACGGGCGGGTCTTCAGAATCAGCCCCAGCATTTT.

V and J are TRBV9 and TRBJ2-1; D unclear. The germline V gene encodes CDR1 SGDLS and CDR2 YYNGEE. The CDR3 spans 17 residues. V dropped 2 bases and J dropped 5 bases, with 20 bases sitting between them. The CDR3 nucleotides read TGTGCCAGCAGCGTCCGCATTCATCCCTCCCTCCACAATGAGCAGTTCTTC. Translating it yields CASSVRIHPSLHNEQFF.

This clonotype was detected a few times. The V call is TRBV14, the J call TRBJ2-1, with D maybe TRBD2 (6 bases). The CDR3 covers 16 residues. The V gene's germline CDR1 is SGHDN and CDR2 FVKESK. V lost 4 bases and J 7 bases, leaving 20 bases between the germline ends. CDR3 coding DNA: TGTGCCAGCAGCCTACTTGGGGCGGGAAGGTTTAATGAGCAGTTCTTC. Protein: CASSLLGAGRFNEQFF.

This rearrangement joins TRBV9 to TRBJ1-5; no definite D call. V shed 4 bases and J shed 7 bases, with 15 bases lying between them. The germline gives CDR1 SGDLS, CDR2 YYNGEE. The CDR3 runs to 14 residues. CDR3 loop: CASSPRAAAQPQHF. In DNA, the CDR3 is TGTGCCAGCAGCCCCCGGGCCGCAGCCCAGCCCCAGCATTTT.

A note on this clonotype: This may stem from a read error, because a much larger clone lies one nucleotide away. The V and J genes are TRBV30 and TRBJ2-3; tentatively, D is TRBD1 (6 bases). Trimming stripped 2 bases from V and 3 bases from J, with 15 bases between. Per the germline V gene, CDR1 is GTSNPN and CDR2 is SVGIG (reference sequence). The CDR3 runs 15 residues. CDR3 nucleotide sequence: TGTGCCTGGAGTATTTCAGGGGCGATTACAGATACGCAGTATTTT. Protein: CAWSISGAITDTQYF.

This clonotype was seen ten or more times. The chain is built from TRBV24-1 and TRBJ2-5; 9 nucleotides line up with TRBD2. J was trimmed by 2 bases and V by 9 bases; bases with no gene match: 6. Germline-derived CDR1 and CDR2 are KGHDR and SFDVKD. The CDR3 spans 14 residues. CDR3 nucleotides: TGTGCCACCTGGACTAGCGCTATGCAAGAGACCCAGTACTTC. Translated: CATWTSAMQETQYF.

A single count supports this clonotype. The chain carries TRBV5-6 and TRBJ1-2; D may be TRBD1 (6 bases). The CDR3 consists of 12 residues. The germline gives CDR1 SGHDT, CDR2 YYEEEE. Trimming took 0 bases from V and 14 from J, leaving 14 bases between them. CDR3 nucleotide sequence: TGTGCCAGCAGCTTGGGGGGGGCCGAGGGGACCTTC. Amino acid sequence: CASSLGGAEGTF.

This clonotype came up many times. The chain uses TRBV30 and TRBJ2-2; 13 positions match TRBD2. This CDR3 is built from 18 residues. Germline V gene sequence: CDR1 GTSNPN, CDR2 SVGIG (reference sequence). Trimming removed 3 bases from V and 0 bases from J; junction bases left unmatched: 7. Here the CDR3 reads CAWRGTSGIPANTGELFF. CDR3 nucleotide sequence: TGTGCCTGGAGGGGGACTAGCGGGATCCCCGCGAACACCGGGGAGCTGTTTTTT.

This clonotype appeared many times. The J gene is TRBJ2-7, the V gene TRBV12-3 or TRBV12-4, with TRBD1 matching 7 bases. J was trimmed by 5 bases and V by 6 bases; bases with no gene match: 4. This CDR3 contains 12 residues. CDR3: CASSLTGNEQYF. In DNA form, the CDR3 reads TGTGCCAGCAGCTTGACAGGGAACGAGCAGTACTTC.

This rearrangement joins TRBV3-1 to TRBJ2-7; 9 bases fit TRBD1. CDR1 and CDR2 (germline): LGHDT, YNNKEL (reference sequence). The CDR3 totals 15 residues. The V and J ends lost 3 bases and 5 bases, in that order; junction bases with no gene match: 8. The CDR3 DNA follows: TGTGCCAGCAGCCAGGGTTGGGACAGGGCCCACGAGCAGTACTTC. Its translation is CASSQGWDRAHEQYF.

This clonotype was counted at least ten times. The rearrangement uses TRBV28 and TRBJ2-6; the match to TRBD1 covers 8 bases. V was clipped by 2 bases and J by 0 bases; unmatched bases: 9. Germline assignment: CDR1 MDHEN and CDR2 SYDVKM. This CDR3 has 19 residues. The CDR3 DNA reads as TGTGCCAGCAGTTTACTCCGCCTGACAGGGGCCTCTGGGGCCAACGTCCTGACTTTC. As protein: CASSLLRLTGASGANVLTF.

This clonotype was found many times. The J gene is TRBJ1-2, the V gene TRBV3-1, with 11 bases matching TRBD1. CDR1 is LGHDT and CDR2 is YNNKEL in the germline V gene (reference sequence). V lost 6 bases, J lost 3 bases, and 3 bases stayed unmatched. The CDR3 is 14 amino acids. Here the CDR3 reads CASSRTGGDYGYTF. The CDR3 DNA reads as TGTGCCAGCAGTCGGACAGGGGGCGACTATGGCTACACCTTC.

The chain joins TRBV19 to TRBJ2-7; D tentatively fits TRBD1 or TRBD2 (5 bases each). Trimming stripped 4 bases from V and 4 bases from J, with 14 bases between. There are 14 residues in the CDR3. Germline CDR1 is LNHDA and CDR2 is SQIVND (reference sequence). The CDR3 DNA reads as TGTGCCAGTAGTAAAGAGGGACGGCGGTACGAGCAGTACTTC. Translating gives CASSKEGRRYEQYF.